This TCR beta chain emerged from a study of CD8 T cells in ankylosing spondylitis. Whole-study results and caveats: Relatively rare in peripheral blood, disease-linked clones were also CD8+.

Making the TCR beta libraries involved quantitative 5'-RACE with molecular barcodes. TCRdb itself ran the 5' RACE reads through MiXCR, one entry per CDR3 protein. The repertoire holds about 240,000 distinct CDR3 sequences, with more than 9% as singletons. Trimming took 2 bases from V and 3 from J; bases not matched to a gene: 11. The CDR3 contains 18 residues. Germline V gene lookup returns CDR1 SGHAT and CDR2 FQDESV (reference sequence). This clonotype turned up a few times. The antigen remains unidentified. This sequence joins TRBV11-1 and TRBJ2-1, with 9 positions matching TRBD2. The source of this sequence is a male donor with ankylosing spondylitis or in good health (not recorded which). The sample was blood, either unsorted or a sorted T cell fraction (not recorded which). CDR3 in DNA: TGTGCCAGCAGCTTAAGCCTAGCGGGACCAAGTAACTACAATGAGCAGTTCTTC. Residues: CASSLSLAGPSNYNEQFF.